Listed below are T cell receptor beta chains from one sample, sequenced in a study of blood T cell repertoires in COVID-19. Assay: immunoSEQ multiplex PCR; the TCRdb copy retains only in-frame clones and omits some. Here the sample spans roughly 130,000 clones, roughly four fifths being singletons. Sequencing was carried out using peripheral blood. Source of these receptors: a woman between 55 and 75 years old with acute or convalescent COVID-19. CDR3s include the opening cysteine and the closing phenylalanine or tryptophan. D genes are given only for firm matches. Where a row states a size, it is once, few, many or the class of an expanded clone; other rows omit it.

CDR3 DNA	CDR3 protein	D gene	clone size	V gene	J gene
TGTGCCAGCAGTGAGTACTATTACGAGCAGTACTTC	CASSEYYYEQYF	-	-	TRBV6-1	TRBJ2-7
TGTGCCAGCAGCTTAGCTAGCGGGGTAACACCCACCGGGGAGCTGTTTTTT	CASSLASGVTPTGELFF	TRBD2	-	TRBV11-1	TRBJ2-2
TGTGCCAGCAGTCAAAACAGGGGCCGGGAGACCCAGTACTTC	CASSQNRGRETQYF	TRBD1	few	TRBV27	TRBJ2-5
TGTGCCTGGAGGGAGATATCTTACAGGGGCGACGAAGCTTTCTTT	CAWREISYRGDEAFF	TRBD1	few	TRBV30	TRBJ1-1
TGTGCCAGCAGTTTCGGGGGGCGAGTCTACACCTTC	CASSFGGRVYTF	-	-	TRBV27	TRBJ1-2
TGTGCCAGCAGCGAAGAGTTATGGGGGCAGCCCGGGGAGCTGTTTTTT	CASSEELWGQPGELFF	-	-	TRBV5-4	TRBJ2-2
TGTGCCAGCAGGGGGGACAGCTACTATGGCTACACCTTC	CASRGDSYYGYTF	TRBD1	once	TRBV2	TRBJ1-2
TGTGCCAGCAGCTTAGCTCCGACAGGGGACTATGGCTACACCTTC	CASSLAPTGDYGYTF	TRBD1	-	TRBV7-8	TRBJ1-2
TGCGCCAGCAGCTCCCTAACAGGGCCCTACAATGAGCAGTTCTTC	CASSSLTGPYNEQFF	-	-	TRBV5-1	TRBJ2-1
TGTGCCAGCAGCTTAGGAGGACAGGGATTGGGCTACACCTTC	CASSLGGQGLGYTF	TRBD1	-	TRBV7-9	TRBJ1-2
TGCGCCAGCAGCTTGACGGGGGATATCACCGGGGAGCTGTTTTTT	CASSLTGDITGELFF	-	-	TRBV5-1	TRBJ2-2
TGTGCCAGCAGCTCTGAACAGGGGGCGCTGTACAATGAGCAGTTCTTC	CASSSEQGALYNEQFF	TRBD1	-	TRBV5-4	TRBJ2-1
TGTGCCAGCAGTGAATTCTATAGGACAGGAGGGTATGGCTACACCTTC	CASSEFYRTGGYGYTF	TRBD1	-	TRBV25-1	TRBJ1-2
TGTGCCAGCAGCGTTGGGGCCAGTGAAGCTTTCTTT	CASSVGASEAFF	-	-	TRBV9	TRBJ1-1
TGTGCCAGCAGTCCCAGTTTCGGGACAGCTACCTCCTATGGCTACACCTTC	CASSPSFGTATSYGYTF	TRBD1	-	TRBV6-6	TRBJ1-2
TGTGCCAGCTCACCAGACCCTGGCGGGGGGGCATGGTTGTGGACAGATACGCAGTATTTT	CASSPDPGGGAWLWTDTQYF	TRBD2	-	TRBV18	TRBJ2-3
TGCGCCAGCAGCTTAGGGGACTCTGGAAACACCATATATTTT	CASSLGDSGNTIYF	-	-	TRBV5-1	TRBJ1-3
TGTGCCATCAGTGAGCTGGGAACAGGGCAGAACTATGGCTACACCTTC	CAISELGTGQNYGYTF	-	-	TRBV10-3	TRBJ1-2
TGTGCCAGTACCCACGGGGGGACACCCCGTTCCCTCTACGAGCAGTACTTC	CASTHGGTPRSLYEQYF	-	-	TRBV19	TRBJ2-7
TGTGCCAGCAGAACGCGGGACGGAAACTACAATGAGCAGTTCTTC	CASRTRDGNYNEQFF	-	-	TRBV5-4	TRBJ2-1
TGTGCCAGCAGCCTTTACAGGGCTGAGCAGTTCTTC	CASSLYRAEQFF	-	-	TRBV14	TRBJ2-1
TGTGCCAGCAGTGACAGGGGGTCCTTATACGAGCAGTACTTC	CASSDRGSLYEQYF	TRBD1	-	TRBV3-1/TRBV3-2	TRBJ2-7
TGCGCCAGCAGCCAAGATTTGTCCGGCAATCAGCCCCAGCATTTT	CASSQDLSGNQPQHF	-	-	TRBV4-1	TRBJ1-5
TGCGCCAGCAGCTTGGCCCGGGCCCGGGGACTCAGCGCCTACGAGCAGTACTTC	CASSLARARGLSAYEQYF	-	-	TRBV5-1	TRBJ2-7
TGTGCCAGCAGTATTCTTTCAACTAATGAAAAACTGTTTTTT	CASSILSTNEKLFF	-	-	TRBV6-5	TRBJ1-4
TGTGCCAGCAGTTACACCGAAACAGGAGAAAAACTGTTTTTT	CASSYTETGEKLFF	-	-	TRBV6-5	TRBJ1-4
TGCGCCAGCAGCACCGGGACAGGTAACAATGAGCAGTTCTTC	CASSTGTGNNEQFF	TRBD1	-	TRBV5-1	TRBJ2-1
TGTGCCAGCTCACCCCCTAGCGGGGGAGGGGATGAGCAGTTCTTC	CASSPPSGGGDEQFF	TRBD2	-	TRBV18	TRBJ2-1
TGCGCCAGCAGCGCGGGAGGGGGCGATCAGCCCCAGCATTTT	CASSAGGGDQPQHF	TRBD1	few	TRBV5-1	TRBJ1-5
TGTGCCATCAGTGGGGGGACAGGCGGGAATGAAAAACTGTTTTTT	CAISGGTGGNEKLFF	TRBD1	-	TRBV10-3	TRBJ1-4
TGTGCCAGCAGCCATGGGAAACAGGGAAGATACGAGCAGTACTTC	CASSHGKQGRYEQYF	-	-	TRBV14	TRBJ2-7
TGTGCCAGCAGCCCCAGCCTAGTTCAGGAGACCCAGTACTTC	CASSPSLVQETQYF	-	-	TRBV11-2	TRBJ2-5
TGTGCCAGCAGCGTAGAGGACAGCTCGCTCTACGAGCAGTACTTC	CASSVEDSSLYEQYF	-	-	TRBV9	TRBJ2-7
TGTGCCAGCAGATCGGACAGGGGGTTATTTGGCTACACCTTC	CASRSDRGLFGYTF	TRBD1	-	TRBV6-5	TRBJ1-2
TGTGCCAGCAGTCGGGGGAGAGCCGGGGAGCTGTTTTTT	CASSRGRAGELFF	-	-	TRBV12-3/TRBV12-4	TRBJ2-2
TGTGCCAGCAGACCGGACAGGGGGCAGCCCAACACCGGGGAGCTGTTTTTT	CASRPDRGQPNTGELFF	TRBD1	-	TRBV27	TRBJ2-2
TGCGCCAGCAGCTACGGTCGGGGGGGGCGCACAGATACGCAGTATTTT	CASSYGRGGRTDTQYF	TRBD2	-	TRBV5-1	TRBJ2-3
TGTGCCAGCCAGGGCGGTCTCGACAATGAGCAGTTCTTC	CASQGGLDNEQFF	-	-	TRBV2	TRBJ2-1
TGCAGCGTTGGACAGGGGGCGGGGAATGAGCAGTTCTTC	CSVGQGAGNEQFF	TRBD1	-	TRBV29-1	TRBJ2-1
TGTGCCGGGGGGGGCCGGGACTATGGCTACACCTTC	CAGGGRDYGYTF	-	-	TRBV19	TRBJ1-2
TGTGCCAGCAGCCCTCGGGGGACTAGCGGTTACAATGAGCAGTTCTTC	CASSPRGTSGYNEQFF	TRBD2	-	TRBV6-2/TRBV6-3	TRBJ2-1
TGTGCCAGCAGTTCTCCTCAGGGGGCGGTTATCGATGGCTACACCTTC	CASSSPQGAVIDGYTF	TRBD1	few	TRBV11-2	TRBJ1-2
TGTGCCAGCAGCTTAGCGTCAGGGATCTTCTCTGGAAACACCATATATTTT	CASSLASGIFSGNTIYF	-	-	TRBV7-9	TRBJ1-3
TGTGCCAGCAGTTCCACCTATGACAGGGGTAACTATGGCTACACCTTC	CASSSTYDRGNYGYTF	TRBD1	-	TRBV27	TRBJ1-2
TGTGCCAGCAGTTACCTCCAAAACGAGGTGGGCTACACCTTC	CASSYLQNEVGYTF	-	-	TRBV6-5	TRBJ1-2
TGTGCCAGCAGTCCACTCGGAGGGACCACTGAAGCTTTCTTT	CASSPLGGTTEAFF	-	-	TRBV27	TRBJ1-1